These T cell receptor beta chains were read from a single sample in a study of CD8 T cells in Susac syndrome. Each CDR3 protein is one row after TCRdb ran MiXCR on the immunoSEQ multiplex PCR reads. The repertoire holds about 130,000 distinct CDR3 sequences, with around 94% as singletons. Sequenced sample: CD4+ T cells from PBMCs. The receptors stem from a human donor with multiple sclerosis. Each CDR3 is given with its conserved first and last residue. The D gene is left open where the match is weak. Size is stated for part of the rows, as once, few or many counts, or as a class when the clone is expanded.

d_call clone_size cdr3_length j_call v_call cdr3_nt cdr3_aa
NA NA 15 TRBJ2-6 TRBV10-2 TGCGCCAGCAGGACGGGGGAGTCTGGGGCCAACGTCCTGACTTTC CASRTGESGANVLTF
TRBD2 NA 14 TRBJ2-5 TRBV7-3 TGTGCCAGCAGCTTAAGGTCGGGGGGAGAGACCCAGTACTTC CASSLRSGGETQYF
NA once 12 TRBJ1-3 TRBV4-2 TGTGCCAGCAGCCCCCCGGCGGGCACCATATATTTT CASSPPAGTIYF
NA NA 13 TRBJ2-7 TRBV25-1 TGTGCCAGCAGCAGATGGGACGGCTACGAGCAGTACTTC CASSRWDGYEQYF
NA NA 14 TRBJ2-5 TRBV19 TGTGCCAGTAATGACGTGGGGACCCAAGAGACCCAGTACTTC CASNDVGTQETQYF
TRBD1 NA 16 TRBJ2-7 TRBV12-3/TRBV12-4 TGTGCCAGCAGTCCGGGACAGGGCCGTGGGCCCTACGAGCAGTACTTC CASSPGQGRGPYEQYF
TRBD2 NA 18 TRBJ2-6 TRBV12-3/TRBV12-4 TGTGCCAGCAGTTTTAGGGCGGGAGTTACCTCTGGGGCCAACGTCCTGACTTTC CASSFRAGVTSGANVLTF
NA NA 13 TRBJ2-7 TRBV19 TGTGCCAGTAGTCCTCAGACTATTAACGAGCAGTACTTC CASSPQTINEQYF
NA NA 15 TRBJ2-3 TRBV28 TGTGCCAGCAGTTTAGGGACGATTTCTATCGATACGCAGTATTTT CASSLGTISIDTQYF
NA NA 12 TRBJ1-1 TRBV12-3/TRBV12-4 TGTGCCAGCAGGCCACTAAACACTGAAGCTTTCTTT CASRPLNTEAFF
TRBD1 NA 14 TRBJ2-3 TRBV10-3 TGTGCCATCAAACAGGGGGCTGGCACAGATACGCAGTATTTT CAIKQGAGTDTQYF
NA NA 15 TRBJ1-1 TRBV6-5 TGTGCCAGCAGTTATGCACGGGGGGGAGGCACTGAAGCTTTCTTT CASSYARGGGTEAFF
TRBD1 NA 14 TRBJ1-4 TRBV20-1 TGCAGTGCTAGGGGACAGCTGAATAATGAAAAACTGTTTTTT CSARGQLNNEKLFF
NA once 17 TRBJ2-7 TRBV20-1 TGCAGTGCTAGCCGTCTTTCCAGGTCAACTATCAATCCCGAGCAGTACTTC CSASRLSRSTINPEQYF